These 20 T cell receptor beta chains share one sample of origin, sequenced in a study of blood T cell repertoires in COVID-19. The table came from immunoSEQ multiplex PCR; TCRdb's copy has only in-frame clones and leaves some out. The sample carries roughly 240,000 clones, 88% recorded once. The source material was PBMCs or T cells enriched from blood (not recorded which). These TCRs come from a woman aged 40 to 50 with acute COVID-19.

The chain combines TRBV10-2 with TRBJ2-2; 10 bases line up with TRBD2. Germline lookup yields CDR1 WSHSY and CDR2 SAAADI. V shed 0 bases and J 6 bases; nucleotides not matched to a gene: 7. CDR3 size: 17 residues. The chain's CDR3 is CASSESGLAGVPGELFF. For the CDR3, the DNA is TGCGCCAGCAGTGAGTCAGGGCTAGCGGGAGTACCCGGGGAGCTGTTTTTT.

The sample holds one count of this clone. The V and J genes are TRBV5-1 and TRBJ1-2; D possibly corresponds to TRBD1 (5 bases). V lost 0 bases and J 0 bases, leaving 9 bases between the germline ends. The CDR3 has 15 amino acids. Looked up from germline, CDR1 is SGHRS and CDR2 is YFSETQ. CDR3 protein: CASSLAGQTNYGYTF. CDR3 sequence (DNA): TGCGCCAGCAGCTTGGCCGGACAAACTAACTATGGCTACACCTTC.

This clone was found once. The CDR3 sequence: CASSWGTGRSQPQHF. CDR3 bases: TGTGCCAGCAGTTGGGGGACAGGGAGGAGTCAGCCCCAGCATTTT. This rearrangement joins TRBV6-2 or TRBV6-3 to TRBJ1-5, with 9 bases aligning to TRBD1. Germline V lookup: CDR1 MNHEY, CDR2 SVGEGT. V gave up 4 bases and J gave up 6 bases; unmatched junction bases: 7. CDR3 size: 15 residues.

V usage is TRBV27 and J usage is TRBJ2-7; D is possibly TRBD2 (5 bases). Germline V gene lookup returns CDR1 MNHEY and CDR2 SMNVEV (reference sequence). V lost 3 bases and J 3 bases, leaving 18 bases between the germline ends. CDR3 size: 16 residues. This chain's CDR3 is CASSLSGGSAFYEQYV. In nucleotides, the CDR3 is TGTGCCAGCAGTTTGAGTGGAGGTTCCGCATTCTACGAGCAGTACGTC.

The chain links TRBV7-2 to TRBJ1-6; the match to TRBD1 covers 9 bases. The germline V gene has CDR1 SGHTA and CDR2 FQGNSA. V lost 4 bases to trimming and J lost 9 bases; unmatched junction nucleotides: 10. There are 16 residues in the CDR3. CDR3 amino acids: CASSSQDRGARSPLHF. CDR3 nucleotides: TGTGCCAGCAGCTCTCAAGACAGGGGGGCACGTTCACCCCTCCACTTT.

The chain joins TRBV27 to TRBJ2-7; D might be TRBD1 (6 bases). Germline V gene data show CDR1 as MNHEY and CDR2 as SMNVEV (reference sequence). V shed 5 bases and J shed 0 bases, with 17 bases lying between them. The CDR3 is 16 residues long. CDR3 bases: TGTGCCAGCAGTCGACGGGGACACGATGTCTCCTACGAGCAGTACGTC. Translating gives CASSRRGHDVSYEQYV.

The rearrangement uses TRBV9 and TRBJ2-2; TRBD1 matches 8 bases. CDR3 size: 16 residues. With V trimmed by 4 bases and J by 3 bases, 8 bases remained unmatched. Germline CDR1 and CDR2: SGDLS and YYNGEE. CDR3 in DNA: TGTGCCAGCAGCTTCAGGGGGCAGGGATACACCGGGGAGCTGTTTTTT. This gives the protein CASSFRGQGYTGELFF.

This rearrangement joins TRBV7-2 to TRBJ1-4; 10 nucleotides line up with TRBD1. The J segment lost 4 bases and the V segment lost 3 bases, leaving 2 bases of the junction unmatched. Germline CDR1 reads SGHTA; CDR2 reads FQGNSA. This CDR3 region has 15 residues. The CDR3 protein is CASSLDRGVNEKLFF. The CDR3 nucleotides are TGTGCCAGCAGCTTGGACAGGGGGGTTAATGAAAAACTGTTTTTT.

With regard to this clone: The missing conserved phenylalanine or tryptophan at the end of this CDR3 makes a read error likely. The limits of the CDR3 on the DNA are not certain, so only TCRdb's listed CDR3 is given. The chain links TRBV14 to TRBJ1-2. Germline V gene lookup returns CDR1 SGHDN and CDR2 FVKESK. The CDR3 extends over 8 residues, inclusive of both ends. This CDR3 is CASSQVLI.

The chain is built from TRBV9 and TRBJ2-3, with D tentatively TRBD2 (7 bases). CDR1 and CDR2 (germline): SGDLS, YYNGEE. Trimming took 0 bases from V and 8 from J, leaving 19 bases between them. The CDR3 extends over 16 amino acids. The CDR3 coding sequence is TGTGCCAGCAGCGTAGGGGGGGGGCCCCTTCAGGCTACGCAGTATTTT. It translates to CASSVGGGPLQATQYF.

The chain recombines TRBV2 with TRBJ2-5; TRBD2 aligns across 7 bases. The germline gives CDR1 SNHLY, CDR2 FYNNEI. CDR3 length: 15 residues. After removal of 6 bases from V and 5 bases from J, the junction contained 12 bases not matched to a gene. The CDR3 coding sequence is TGTGCCAGCAGGGTATCGAGCGGGATACAGGAGACCCAGTACTTC. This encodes CASRVSSGIQETQYF. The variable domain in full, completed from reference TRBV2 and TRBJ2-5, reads EPEVTQTPSHQVTQMGQEVILRCVPISNHLYFYWYRQILGQKVEFLVSFYNNEISEKSEIFDDQFSVERPDGSNFTLKIRSTKLEDSAMYFCASRVSSGIQETQYFGPGTRLLVL.

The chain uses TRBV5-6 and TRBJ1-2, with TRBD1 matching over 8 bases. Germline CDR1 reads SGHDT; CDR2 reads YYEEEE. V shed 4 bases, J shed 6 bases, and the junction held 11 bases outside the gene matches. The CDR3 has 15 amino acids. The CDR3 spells CASSGQGGVTNGYTF. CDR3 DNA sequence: TGTGCCAGCAGCGGACAGGGCGGAGTAACCAATGGCTACACCTTC.

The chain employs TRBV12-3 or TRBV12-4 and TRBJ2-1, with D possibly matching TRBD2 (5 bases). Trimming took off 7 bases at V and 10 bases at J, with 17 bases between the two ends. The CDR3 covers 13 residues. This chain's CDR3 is CASTLPPPGEQFF. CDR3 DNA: TGTGCCAGCACCTTACCCCCCCCGGGGGAGCAGTTCTTC.

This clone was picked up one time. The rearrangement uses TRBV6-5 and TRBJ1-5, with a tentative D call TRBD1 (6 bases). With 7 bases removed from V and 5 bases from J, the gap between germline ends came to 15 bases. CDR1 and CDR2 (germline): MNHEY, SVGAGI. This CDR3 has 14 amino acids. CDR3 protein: CASNLGTPDQPQHF. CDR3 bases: TGTGCCAGCAACCTAGGGACACCTGATCAGCCCCAGCATTTT.

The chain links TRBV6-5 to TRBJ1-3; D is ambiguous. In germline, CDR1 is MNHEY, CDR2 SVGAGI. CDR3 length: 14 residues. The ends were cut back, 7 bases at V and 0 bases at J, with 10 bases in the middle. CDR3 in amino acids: CASIQTISGNTIYF. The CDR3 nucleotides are TGTGCCAGCATACAGACAATCTCTGGAAACACCATATATTTT.

This chain's CDR3 is CASSESYYGYTF. The CDR3 DNA reads TGTGCCAGCAGTGAGAGCTACTATGGCTACACCTTC. The chain recombines TRBV6-1 with TRBJ1-2, with D unresolved. The CDR3 has 12 amino acids. With 3 bases removed from V and 3 bases from J, the gap between germline ends came to 5 bases. Looked up from germline, CDR1 is MNHNS and CDR2 is SASEGT.

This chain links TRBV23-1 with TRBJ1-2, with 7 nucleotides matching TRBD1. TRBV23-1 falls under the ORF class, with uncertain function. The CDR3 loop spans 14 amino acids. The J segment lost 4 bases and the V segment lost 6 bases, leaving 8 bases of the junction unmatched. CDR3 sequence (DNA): TGCGCCAGCAGACTTGACAGGGCTCCCTATGGCTACACCTTC. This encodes CASRLDRAPYGYTF.

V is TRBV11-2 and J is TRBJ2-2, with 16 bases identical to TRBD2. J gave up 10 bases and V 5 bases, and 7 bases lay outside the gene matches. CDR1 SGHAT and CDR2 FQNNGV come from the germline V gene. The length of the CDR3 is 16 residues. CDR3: CASSLGLAGGPKELFF. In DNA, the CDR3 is TGTGCCAGCAGCCTGGGACTAGCGGGAGGGCCTAAGGAGCTGTTTTTT.

The CDR3 loop is CASTDRGMNTEAFF. Here the CDR3 DNA reads TGTGCCAGCACAGACAGGGGGATGAACACTGAAGCTTTCTTT. The chain uses TRBV7-2 and TRBJ1-1, with TRBD1 matching over 9 bases. This CDR3 contains 14 residues. Germline V CDR1 and CDR2: SGHTA, FQGNSA. J was trimmed by 0 bases and V by 7 bases; bases with no gene match: 3.

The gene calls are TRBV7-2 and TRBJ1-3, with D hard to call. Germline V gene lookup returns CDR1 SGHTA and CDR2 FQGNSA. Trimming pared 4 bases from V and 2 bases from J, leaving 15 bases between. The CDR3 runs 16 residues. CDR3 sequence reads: CASSSLKADTGNTIYF. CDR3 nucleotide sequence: TGTGCCAGCAGCTCCCTGAAAGCGGATACTGGAAACACCATATATTTT.